Sequencing of this T cell receptor beta chain was carried out in a study of blood T cells in healthy people across ages (dated by TCRdb to the mid-2010s). Regarding the complete study: In model experiments, template switching captured roughly one uniquely barcoded TCR beta cDNA molecule for every two T cells. The study analyzed two additional independent replicas of 1 million unique cDNA reads from the same blood draw for two donors, one aged 18 to 29 and one aged 80 or older. The donors were divided into four age groups: young (average approximately 17 years), middle-aged (about 40), aged (around 59) and long-lived (82). The study measured age-related changes in TCR beta repertoire diversity using deep sequencing normalized with unique cDNA molecular identifiers. Donors of different ages were randomly distributed across sequencing lanes to avoid experimental bias.

V and J are truncated by 0 bases and 2 bases respectively, leaving an intervening sequence of 8 bases. For CDR1 and CDR2, the germline V gene lists SGDLS and YYNGEE. Its CDR3 holds 15 amino acids, cysteine through phenylalanine. Kept here is only the CDR3 DNA, which spans 45 bases and is read in frame from base 1. Libraries came from 5' RACE. The instrument was an Illumina HiSeq 2500. A second roughly 7 to 12 cycle PCR used a sample-barcoded 5' primer and a J-beta primer mix. Each TCR beta cDNA molecule received a unique molecular identifier from a template-switch 5' adaptor carrying 12 random nucleotides. Each sample yielded at least 2.5 million CDR3-containing paired-end reads. First-strand cDNA synthesis was performed from all RNA using the Mint cDNA synthesis kit, with priming by a TRBC-specific oligonucleotide. Following uracil-DNA glycosylase treatment, a first 18-cycle PCR with universal primers M1SS and BC2_uni_R was performed on all cDNA. The study's processing was this. For normalization, 1 million high-quality reads were randomly selected from each sample, with every read carrying a distinct molecular identifier. Instead of being binned into consensus sequences, reads with shared molecular identifiers were discarded. MiTCR, run with a Q25 quality threshold and the strictest error-elimination algorithm, handled CDR3 identification, clonotype clustering and error correction. A nonparametric unseen species model with Euler transformation was used to estimate a lower bound on total TCR beta diversity. The raw public data were reprocessed by TCRdb itself: fastp quality trimming at Q25, MiXCR clonotype calling, in-frame beta chains only. Here each entry gathers all rows of one CDR3 protein and keeps the most common genes and DNA. In this record, the V and J calls reflect TCRdb's handling and not the investigators' own analysis. Counted in this sample were 850,000 to 1,100,000 distinct CDR3 sequences; 35% to 40% of them appeared once. The ten largest clones capture about an eighth of the sample.

The 39 donors, aged 6 to 90 years, were systemically healthy Caucasian individuals from Russia. Each donor gave around 9.8 milliliters of peripheral blood, collected into EDTA-treated Vacutainer tubes. Ficoll-Paque density-gradient centrifugation was used to isolate PBMCs, with at least 6.5 million obtained per sample. Total RNA, at least 6 micrograms per sample, was extracted from PBMCs with Trizol reagent. Naive CD45RAhigh/CD27high T cell percentages were measured by flow cytometry on a PBMC aliquot from every donor. What the study reported, not specific to this receptor: Observed TCR beta diversity per million T cells fell roughly linearly with age, and a significant reduction was already apparent by age around 44. Bulk unsorted PBMC profiling prevented conclusive comparison of naive and antigen-experienced compartments. Because donor CMV infection status was unknown, age-related changes in expanded clonotypes were potentially confounded. Compared with the aged group, the long-lived group had more naive CD4+ T cells, fewer expanded clones and increased TCR diversity, a pattern suggesting age selection. Estimates of total diversity from one million sequenced T cells were regarded as lower bounds and underestimates. The percentage of naive T cells measured by flow cytometry correlated strongly with observed TCR beta diversity.

On this clonotype: Its binding antigen is unknown. No base qualities exist here, and no much larger clone lies one base off it.

The source is a man aged 18 to 29 in good health. This receptor chain uses TRBV9 and TRBJ2-2, with no reliable assignment of the D segment. The sequenced sample consisted of blood. The CDR3 region has the sequence CASSVVGSNTGELFF. The nucleotides are TGTGCCAGCAGCGTAGTTGGCTCCAACACCGGGGAGCTGTTTTTT.